This TCR beta chain was identified during a study of blood T cell repertoires in COVID-19. A note on this clone: Other DNA variants within this sample encode the same CDR3.

In germline, CDR1 is SEHNR, CDR2 FQNEAQ (reference sequence). The CDR3 spans 15 residues. The V and J ends lost 5 bases and 0 bases, in that order; junction bases with no gene match: 5. The authors' processing: Nucleated cell counts were estimated from reference gene primer amplification. Sequencing was performed with immunoSEQ multiplex PCR; in TCRdb, only in-frame clones are kept and a portion is missing. V and J calls and clone size are as listed in that table; D and trimming were resolved from the DNA. The top ten clones hold about 20% of a sample with fewer than 85,000 clones, around 80% of them seen once.

This clonotype was obtained from a woman aged 60-75 years with acute or convalescent COVID-19. The chain joins TRBV7-9 to TRBJ1-1; TRBD1 aligns across 8 bases. Material for sequencing was peripheral blood. CDR3 coding DNA: TGTGCCAGCAGCCTAGGGGACAGGTTGAACACTGAAGCTTTCTTT. Translation: CASSLGDRLNTEAFF. Looking up the rest from reference TRBV7-9 and TRBJ1-1 gives the full variable domain: DTGVSQNPRHKITKRGQNVTFRCDPISEHNRLYWYRQTLGQGPEFLTYFQNEAQLEKSRLLSDRFSAERPKGSFSTLEIQRTEQGDSAMYLCASSLGDRLNTEAFFGQGTRLTVV.